This T cell receptor (beta chain) was sequenced in a study of cytomegalovirus exposure and HLA in healthy donors. General study points: Some TCR beta chains (more than 150 of them) were listed as cytomegalovirus-associated.

Regarding this clone: Its antigen remains unknown.

Measured with immunoSEQ multiplex PCR; TCRdb has only the in-frame clones, and not every one. The data show roughly 190,000 clones, 86% seen once. The V and J ends lost 4 bases and 0 bases respectively, with 12 bases between them. CDR3 length equals 16 residues. CDR1 MNHNS and CDR2 SASEGT come from the germline V gene. The sequenced sample consisted of PBMCs. This TCR came from a man in his thirties or forties in good health and CMV-seropositive. This chain connects TRBV6-1 to TRBJ1-4; the D is unclear. The CDR3 DNA sequence: TGTGCCAGCAGTGGCGAAACAGTACCAACTAATGAAAAACTGTTTTTT. Encoded protein: CASSGETVPTNEKLFF.